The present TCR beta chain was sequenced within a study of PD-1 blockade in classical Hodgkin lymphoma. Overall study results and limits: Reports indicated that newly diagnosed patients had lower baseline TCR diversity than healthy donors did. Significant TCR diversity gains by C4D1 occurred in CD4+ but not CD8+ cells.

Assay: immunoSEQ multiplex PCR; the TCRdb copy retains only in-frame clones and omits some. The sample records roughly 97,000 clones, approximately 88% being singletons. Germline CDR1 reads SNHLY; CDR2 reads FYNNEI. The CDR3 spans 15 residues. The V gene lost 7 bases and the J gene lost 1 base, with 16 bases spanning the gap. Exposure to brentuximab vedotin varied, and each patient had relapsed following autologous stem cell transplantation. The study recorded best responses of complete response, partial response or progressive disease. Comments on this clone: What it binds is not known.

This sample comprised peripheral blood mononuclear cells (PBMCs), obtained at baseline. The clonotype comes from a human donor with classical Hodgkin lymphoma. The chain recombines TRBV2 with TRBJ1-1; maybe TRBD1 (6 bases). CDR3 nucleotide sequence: TGTGCCAGCACGAAGGATCCGGGGGCGAACACTGAAGCTTTCTTT. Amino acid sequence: CASTKDPGANTEAFF.